This T cell receptor beta chain was sequenced in a study of T cells after yellow fever vaccination. The sample holds a few counts of this clonotype. Germline CDR1 WSHSY, CDR2 SAAADI. This CDR3 has 11 residues. The V and J ends lost 2 bases and 7 bases respectively, with 6 bases between them. Making TCR cDNA involved 5'RACE template switching, which added UMIs and a universal primer site. Using its own MiXCR run on the 5' RACE reads, TCRdb lists one record per CDR3 protein. The sample shows some 48,000 distinct CDR3 sequences, about 6.3% of them seen only once. The receptor was isolated from a man aged 25-45 years who received the YFV17D yellow fever vaccine. The genes are TRBV10-2 and TRBJ2-7; D gene uncertain. This specimen consisted of PBMCs, either bulk or a sorted T-cell subset (CD4+, CD8+, memory, or dextramer-sorted; not recorded which), obtained 45 days after the yellow fever booster vaccination. Written as DNA, the CDR3 is TGCGCCAGCAGTGAGGGCAGGGAGCAGTACTTC. Its translation is CASSEGREQYF.